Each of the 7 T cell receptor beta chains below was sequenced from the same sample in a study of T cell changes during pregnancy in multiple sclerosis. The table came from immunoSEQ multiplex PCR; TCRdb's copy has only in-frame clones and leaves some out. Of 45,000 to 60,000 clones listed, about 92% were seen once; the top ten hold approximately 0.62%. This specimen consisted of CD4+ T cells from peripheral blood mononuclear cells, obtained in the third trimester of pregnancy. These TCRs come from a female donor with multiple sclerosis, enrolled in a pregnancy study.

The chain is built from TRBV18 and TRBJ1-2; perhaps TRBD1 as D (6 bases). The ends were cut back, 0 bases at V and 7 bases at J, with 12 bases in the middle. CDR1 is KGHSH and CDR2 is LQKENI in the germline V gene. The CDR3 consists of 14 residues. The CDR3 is CASSPPVGRGGYTF. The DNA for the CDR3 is TGTGCCAGCTCACCACCGGTGGGCAGGGGTGGCTACACCTTC.

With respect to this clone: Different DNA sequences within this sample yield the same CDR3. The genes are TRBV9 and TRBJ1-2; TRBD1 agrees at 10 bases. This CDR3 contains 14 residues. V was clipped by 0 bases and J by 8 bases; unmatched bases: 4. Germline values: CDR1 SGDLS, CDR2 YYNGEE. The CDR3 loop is CASSVGQGAGGYTF. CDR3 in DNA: TGTGCCAGCAGCGTAGGACAGGGGGCTGGCGGCTACACCTTC.

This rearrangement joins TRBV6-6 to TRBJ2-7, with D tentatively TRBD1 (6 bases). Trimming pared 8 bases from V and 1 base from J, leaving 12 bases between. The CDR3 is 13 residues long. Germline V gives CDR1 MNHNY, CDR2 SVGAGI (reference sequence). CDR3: CASARQASYEQYF. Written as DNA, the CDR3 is TGTGCCAGCGCTCGACAGGCATCCTACGAGCAGTACTTC.

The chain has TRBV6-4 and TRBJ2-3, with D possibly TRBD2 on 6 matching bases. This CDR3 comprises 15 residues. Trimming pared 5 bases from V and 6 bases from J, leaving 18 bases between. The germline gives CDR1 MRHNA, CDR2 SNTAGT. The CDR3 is CASSQTGSAGDTQYF. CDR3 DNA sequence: TGTGCCAGCAGTCAAACGGGCTCGGCGGGGGATACGCAGTATTTT.

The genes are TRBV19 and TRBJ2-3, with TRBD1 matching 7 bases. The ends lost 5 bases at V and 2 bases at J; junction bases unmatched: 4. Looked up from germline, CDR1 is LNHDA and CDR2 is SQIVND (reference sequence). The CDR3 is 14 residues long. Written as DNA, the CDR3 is TGTGCCAGTAGTCGGCAGGGGGTCACAGATACGCAGTATTTT. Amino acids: CASSRQGVTDTQYF.

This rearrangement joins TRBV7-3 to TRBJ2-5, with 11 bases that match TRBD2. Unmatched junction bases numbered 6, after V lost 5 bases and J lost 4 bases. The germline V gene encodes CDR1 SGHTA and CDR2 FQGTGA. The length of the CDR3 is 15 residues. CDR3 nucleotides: TGTGCCAGCAGCCAAACTAGCGGGAGCTTAGAGACCCAGTACTTC. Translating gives CASSQTSGSLETQYF.

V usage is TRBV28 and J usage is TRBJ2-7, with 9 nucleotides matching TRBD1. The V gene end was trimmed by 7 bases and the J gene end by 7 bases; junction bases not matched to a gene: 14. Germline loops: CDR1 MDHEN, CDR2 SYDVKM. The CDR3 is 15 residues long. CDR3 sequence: CASKGDRDPSGEQYF. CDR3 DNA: TGTGCCAGCAAAGGGGACAGGGATCCCTCGGGGGAGCAGTACTTC.